What follows are 21 T cell receptor beta chains derived from one specimen sequenced in a study of blood T cell repertoires in COVID-19. Profiling relied on immunoSEQ multiplex PCR, and the TCRdb table lists in-frame clones only, not all of them. The sample lists about 300,000 clones; 90% to 95% were seen once. Sequencing input: peripheral blood. Every receptor here comes from a woman in her twenties or thirties with COVID-19, enrolled during active disease.

J is TRBJ1-5 and V is TRBV7-2, with unresolved D. The CDR3 sequence is 14 residues long. V was pared by 2 bases and J by 4 bases, with 9 bases between. Germline V gives CDR1 SGHTA, CDR2 FQGNSA. The CDR3 bases are TGTGCCAGCAGCTTAAGGAGGGATAATCAGCCCCAGCATTTT. Its protein is CASSLRRDNQPQHF.

The chain has TRBV3-1 (or the pseudogene TRBV3-2) and TRBJ1-2, with 8 bases fitting TRBD1. Losses at the gene ends were 4 bases for V and 8 bases for J; bases not matched to a gene: 6. From germline, CDR1 is LGHDT and CDR2 YNNKEL (reference sequence). This CDR3 spans 13 amino acids. The CDR3 protein is CASSRDRGWGYTF. DNA of the CDR3: TGTGCCAGCAGCCGCGACAGGGGCTGGGGCTACACCTTC.

The V gene is TRBV10-3, the J gene TRBJ2-3; 13 nucleotides agree with TRBD2. The CDR3 has 19 amino acids. The germline CDR1 and CDR2 sequences are ENHRY and SYGVKD. V was pared by 3 bases and J by 0 bases, with 9 bases of the junction left unmatched. The CDR3 coding sequence is TGTGCCATCAGTGATTCCGGGACTAGCGGGGTACCTAGCACAGATACGCAGTATTTT. It encodes CAISDSGTSGVPSTDTQYF.

J is TRBJ1-5 and V is TRBV27, with a weak D call TRBD1 (5 bases). The ends were cut back, 8 bases at V and 5 bases at J, with 13 bases in the middle. The length of the CDR3 is 13 residues. Germline V gene lookup returns CDR1 MNHEY and CDR2 SMNVEV (reference sequence). The CDR3 is CASGTSSYQPQHF. Written as DNA, the CDR3 is TGTGCCAGCGGGACTTCTTCCTATCAGCCCCAGCATTTT.

The chain couples TRBV23-1 to TRBJ1-3; 9 bases agree with TRBD1. TRBV23-1 counts as an open reading frame of uncertain function. CDR3 length: 18 amino acids. With 4 bases clipped from V and 0 bases from J, the junction kept 10 bases outside the gene matches. Written as DNA, the CDR3 is TGCGCCAGCAGTCCCTTCGGGACAGGGAGAAACTCTGGAAACACCATATATTTT. Its protein product is CASSPFGTGRNSGNTIYF.

V is TRBV28 and J is TRBJ2-7, with TRBD2 matching 12 bases. J was trimmed by 6 bases and V by 4 bases; bases with no gene match: 7. From germline, CDR1 is MDHEN and CDR2 SYDVKM. This CDR3 is 15 amino acids long. For the CDR3, the DNA is TGTGCCAGCAGTTCTTCCGGGACTAGCGGGCCCGAGCAGTACTTC. Translation: CASSSSGTSGPEQYF.

The chain links TRBV3-1 (or the pseudogene TRBV3-2) to TRBJ1-1; D is perhaps TRBD1 (6 bases). Germline V lookup: CDR1 LGHDT, CDR2 YNNKEL (reference sequence). Deletions cut 2 bases from V and 3 bases from J, with 13 bases between. The CDR3 totals 15 residues. CDR3 in DNA: TGTGCCAGCAGCCAAAAACAGGGACCCGACACTGAAGCTTTCTTT. Translation gives CASSQKQGPDTEAFF.

The V and J genes are TRBV27 and TRBJ1-1; D is possibly TRBD1 (6 bases). The length of the CDR3 is 16 residues. The ends were cut back, 6 bases at V and 5 bases at J, with 22 bases in the middle. Germline CDR1 MNHEY, CDR2 SMNVEV (reference sequence). CDR3 amino acids: CASRLSNRAVVTEAFF. CDR3 DNA sequence: TGTGCCAGCAGACTCTCAAACAGGGCTGTGGTGACTGAAGCTTTCTTT.

This sequence joins TRBV15 and TRBJ1-5; D not certain. Trimming shortened V by 1 base and J by 0 bases, and 7 bases separated the two germline ends. Germline CDR1 and CDR2: LNHNV and YYDKDF (reference sequence). CDR3 length: 15 residues. The CDR3 sequence is CATSRGQFSNQPQHF. CDR3 coding DNA: TGTGCCACCAGCAGAGGCCAGTTTAGCAATCAGCCCCAGCATTTT.

The rearrangement joins TRBV10-3 to TRBJ1-2; 9 positions match TRBD1. With 7 bases clipped from V and 8 bases from J, the junction kept 8 bases outside the gene matches. Germline V gene data show CDR1 as ENHRY and CDR2 as SYGVKD. CDR3 size: 13 residues. CDR3 sequence reads: CAITSGGTGGYTF. The CDR3 DNA reads TGTGCCATCACATCGGGAGGGACAGGGGGCTACACCTTC.

The gene calls are TRBV12-2 and TRBJ1-1; the listed D gene, TRBD1, was not tested against the DNA. TRBV12-2 represents a pseudogene. CDR3 length equals 20 residues. This CDR3 is CASRPQAGRGQGAMNTEAFF. Here the CDR3 DNA reads TGTGCAAGTCGCCCCCAGGCGGGTCGGGGACAGGGCGCCATGAACACTGAAGCTTTCTTT.

The chain is built from TRBV14 and TRBJ2-5, with 8 bases that match TRBD2. This CDR3 is built from 14 residues. The V gene's germline CDR1 is SGHDN and CDR2 FVKESK. V dropped 5 bases and J dropped 0; count of bases not matched to a gene: 2. CDR3 bases: TGTGCCAGCAGCTCACTAGCGGACCAAGAGACCCAGTACTTC. It encodes CASSSLADQETQYF.

This clone was counted a single time. This sequence joins TRBV28 and TRBJ1-3; D not resolved. The germline V and J ends were trimmed by 5 bases and 7 bases, with 9 bases remaining between them. The CDR3 is 12 residues long. Germline V CDR1 and CDR2: MDHEN, SYDVKM. In DNA form, the CDR3 reads TGTGCCAGCAGTCCAACTGTTAACACCATATATTTT. Its protein is CASSPTVNTIYF.

J is TRBJ2-7 and V is TRBV7-9, with D perhaps TRBD2 (5 bases). Per the germline V gene, CDR1 is SEHNR and CDR2 is FQNEAQ (reference sequence). Between the trimmed V and J ends, which lost 5 bases and 2 bases, there was a span of 16 bases. The length of the CDR3 is 15 residues. The DNA for the CDR3 is TGTGCCAGCAGCCCCCCGGGTAGCGAGACCTACGAGCAGTACTTC. Protein sequence: CASSPPGSETYEQYF.

J is TRBJ2-7 and V is TRBV3-1 (or the pseudogene TRBV3-2); possibly TRBD1 for D (5 bases). V was trimmed by 5 bases and J by 1 base, leaving 15 bases between them. CDR1 is LGHDT, CDR2 YNNKEL, per germline (reference sequence). This CDR3 region has 15 residues. The CDR3, as DNA: TGTGCCAGCAGCTCACCTGGAAGGGGTTCCTACGAGCAGTACTTC. It yields the protein CASSSPGRGSYEQYF.

The rearrangement joins TRBV24-1 to TRBJ2-5; perhaps TRBD1 as D (5 bases). V lost 1 base to trimming and J lost 3 bases, with 11 bases between them. CDR1 and CDR2 (germline): KGHDR, SFDVKD. The CDR3 runs 15 residues. CDR3 loop: CATSDFEQGKETQYF. The CDR3 region has the DNA TGTGCCACCAGTGATTTCGAGCAGGGTAAAGAGACCCAGTACTTC.

J is TRBJ2-7 and V is TRBV6-6, with 10 nucleotides matching TRBD2. The germline V gene encodes CDR1 MNHNY and CDR2 SVGAGI (reference sequence). The CDR3 loop spans 15 amino acids. Trimming at V came to 5 bases and at J to 0 bases, leaving 4 bases not matched to a gene. The CDR3 region has the DNA TGTGCCAGCAGTCGGACTAGCGGACCCTCCTACGAGCAGTACTTC. It specifies CASSRTSGPSYEQYF.

This chain joins TRBV6-6 and TRBJ2-7, with a possible D match to TRBD2 (6 bases). Trimming cost V 8 bases and J 1 base, with 9 bases left between them. CDR3 size: 12 residues. CDR1 and CDR2 (germline): MNHNY, SVGAGI (reference sequence). The CDR3 nucleotides are TGTGCCAGCGGGAGGTCATCCTACGAGCAGTACTTC. This translates into CASGRSSYEQYF.

The rearrangement joins TRBV30 to TRBJ1-6, with 12 bases matching TRBD1. Germline trimming cut 2 bases from V and 7 bases from J; bases unmatched to any gene: 3. There are 15 residues in the CDR3. Germline assignment: CDR1 GTSNPN and CDR2 SVGIG (reference sequence). Here the CDR3 reads CAWSLGQGANSPLHF. The CDR3 DNA follows: TGTGCCTGGAGTCTGGGACAGGGGGCAAATTCACCCCTCCACTTT.

The chain's CDR3 is CASSPLGGSIYEQYF. As DNA, the CDR3 is TGTGCCAGCAGTCCTTTGGGCGGGAGTATCTACGAGCAGTACTTC. The rearrangement uses TRBV27 and TRBJ2-7; 7 nucleotides agree with TRBD2. J was trimmed by 3 bases and V by 5 bases; bases with no gene match: 10. CDR1 MNHEY and CDR2 SMNVEV come from the germline V gene (reference sequence). This CDR3 comprises 15 residues.

V usage is TRBV19 and J usage is TRBJ2-1, with 8 bases matching TRBD1. The CDR3 totals 13 residues. Germline CDR1 LNHDA, CDR2 SQIVND (reference sequence). J was trimmed by 6 bases and V by 5 bases; bases with no gene match: 3. CDR3 sequence: CASSAGQGNEQFF. Written as DNA, the CDR3 is TGTGCCAGTAGTGCAGGACAGGGCAATGAGCAGTTCTTC.